The TCR beta chain described here comes from a study of glioma-infiltrating T cells after dendritic cell vaccination. Across the whole study: Monocyte-derived dendritic cells, cultured 7 to 8 days with IL-4 and GM-CSF, were pulsed with autologous tumor lysate. Findings of the study overall: Higher TCR clonality did not directly relate to longer survival.

Measured with immunoSEQ multiplex PCR; TCRdb has only the in-frame clones, and not every one. The sample has about 65,000 clones, approximately 86% seen once. Stated time point: after dendritic cell vaccination, including at tumor progression/relapse. No glioblastoma patient carried an isocitrate dehydrogenase mutation. Germline trimming cut 6 bases from V and 4 bases from J; bases unmatched to any gene: 9. This CDR3 has 16 amino acids. Germline V gene sequence: CDR1 MNHNY, CDR2 SVGAGI (reference sequence). To note about this clone: Its antigen is unknown.

The TCR comes from a human donor with glioblastoma. This sequence joins TRBV6-6 and TRBJ2-2; 9 bases map to TRBD1. The sample consisted of blood, taken after dendritic cell vaccination. DNA for the CDR3: TGTGCCAGCAGAACAGCCGGGACAGGGTTCACCGGGGAGCTGTTTTTT. As protein: CASRTAGTGFTGELFF.